Listed here are 18 T cell receptor beta chains from one sample, sequenced in a study of T cell responses to AZD1222 COVID-19 vaccine. Some clones are missing from TCRdb's copy, which holds only in-frame ones; the method was immunoSEQ multiplex PCR. The sample records some 280,000 clones, almost 95% being singletons. The sample was peripheral blood, taken 28 days after the second AZD1222 dose. The receptors originated from an adult who received the AZD1222 COVID-19 vaccine.

The genes are TRBV6-5 and TRBJ1-2, with unresolved D. This CDR3 contains 13 residues. Trimming removed 2 bases from V and 7 bases from J, with 11 bases in between. The germline CDR1 and CDR2 sequences are MNHEY and SVGAGI. The CDR3 is CASSYGPGGGYTF. CDR3 DNA: TGTGCCAGCAGTTACGGGCCAGGAGGTGGCTACACCTTC.

The chain uses TRBV7-2 and TRBJ2-3; D unresolved. Germline assignment: CDR1 SGHTA and CDR2 FQGNSA. Trimming shortened V by 5 bases and J by 0 bases, and 9 bases separated the two germline ends. The CDR3 runs 14 residues. The CDR3 DNA reads TGTGCCAGCAGCCCTTGGACGAGCACAGATACGCAGTATTTT. Its protein is CASSPWTSTDTQYF.

The V call is TRBV7-3, the J call TRBJ2-3; 8 nucleotides agree with TRBD2. The J segment lost 4 bases and the V segment lost 5 bases, leaving 5 bases of the junction unmatched. The CDR3 loop spans 14 amino acids. Germline V gene sequence: CDR1 SGHTA, CDR2 FQGTGA. This chain's CDR3 is CASSPGAGADTQYF. For the CDR3, the DNA is TGTGCCAGCAGCCCCGGAGCGGGGGCAGATACGCAGTATTTT.

The chain uses TRBV5-1 and TRBJ2-1, with 8 bases identical to TRBD1. Germline V gene sequence: CDR1 SGHRS, CDR2 YFSETQ. CDR3 length: 14 residues. V was pared by 4 bases and J by 2 bases, with 2 bases of the junction left unmatched. The DNA for the CDR3 is TGCGCCAGCAGCCCGGACAGGGCCTACAATGAGCAGTTCTTC. Encoded protein: CASSPDRAYNEQFF.

The chain joins TRBV28 to TRBJ2-1; D possibly uses TRBD1 or TRBD2 (5 bases each). This CDR3 is built from 14 residues. The germline V and J ends were trimmed by 5 bases and 8 bases, with 16 bases remaining between them. Germline CDR1 and CDR2: MDHEN and SYDVKM. CDR3 sequence reads: CASSPGASLDEQFF. In DNA form, the CDR3 reads TGTGCCAGCAGTCCCGGGGCTAGCTTGGATGAGCAGTTCTTC.

The chain recombines TRBV5-1 with TRBJ2-2, with 8 bases identical to TRBD1. CDR1 and CDR2 from the germline V gene are SGHRS and YFSETQ. With V trimmed by 6 bases and J by 4 bases, 8 bases remained unmatched. The CDR3 has 15 residues. The CDR3 here is CASTSTGGSTGELFF. Written as DNA, the CDR3 is TGCGCCAGCACCTCTACAGGGGGGAGCACCGGGGAGCTGTTTTTT.

The V gene is TRBV11-1, the J gene TRBJ2-1; D unresolved. This CDR3 is 15 amino acids long. Trimming removed 2 bases from V and 0 bases from J, with 8 bases in between. CDR1 and CDR2 from the germline V gene are SGHAT and FQDESV (reference sequence). CDR3 coding DNA: TGTGCCAGCAGCTTACAAAATCCCTCCTACAATGAGCAGTTCTTC. It encodes CASSLQNPSYNEQFF.

The chain combines TRBV2 with TRBJ1-1; D call uncertain. This CDR3 is 14 amino acids long. Deletions cut 5 bases from V and 4 bases from J, with 14 bases between. The germline CDR1 and CDR2 sequences are SNHLY and FYNNEI. As DNA, the CDR3 is TGTGCCAGCAGTCTATCAGGACCGGCCACTGAAGCTTTCTTT. Amino acid sequence: CASSLSGPATEAFF. Variable domain in full (rest from reference TRBV2 and TRBJ1-1): EPEVTQTPSHQVTQMGQEVILRCVPISNHLYFYWYRQILGQKVEFLVSFYNNEISEKSEIFDDQFSVERPDGSNFTLKIRSTKLEDSAMYFCASSLSGPATEAFFGQGTRLTVV.

J is TRBJ2-1 and V is TRBV11-3; 9 nucleotides line up with TRBD2. Per germline, CDR1 SGHNT and CDR2 YENEEA. Trimming removed 3 bases from V and 4 bases from J; junction bases left unmatched: 10. The CDR3 is made up of 17 amino acids. The chain's CDR3 is CASSLGGSGSSYNEQFF. The CDR3 DNA sequence: TGTGCCAGCAGCTTGGGGGGTAGCGGGAGCTCTTACAATGAGCAGTTCTTC.

The chain is built from TRBV29-1 and TRBJ1-3; possibly TRBD1 for D (6 bases). The V end lost 4 bases, the J end lost 4 bases, and 11 bases lay between the germline ends. CDR1 and CDR2 from the germline V gene are SQVTM and ANQGSEA. The CDR3 sequence is 13 residues long. The CDR3, as DNA: TGCAGCGTTGTTCCAGGGGCAGGAAACACCATATATTTT. Translating gives CSVVPGAGNTIYF.

The gene calls are TRBV19 and TRBJ2-1; 9 bases fit TRBD1. V lost 5 bases, J lost 1 base, and 6 bases stayed unmatched. The CDR3 covers 16 residues. In germline, CDR1 is LNHDA, CDR2 SQIVND (reference sequence). CDR3 sequence (DNA): TGTGCCAGTAGTGCCACCGGGACAGGGTCCTACAATGAGCAGTTCTTC. As protein: CASSATGTGSYNEQFF. Complete variable domain (other parts from reference TRBV19 and TRBJ2-1): DGGITQSPKYLFRKEGQNVTLSCEQNLNHDAMYWYRQDPGQGLRLIYYSQIVNDFQKGDIAEGYSVSREKKESFPLTVTSAQKNPTAFYLCASSATGTGSYNEQFFGPGTRLTVL.

The gene calls are TRBV10-3 and TRBJ1-1, with D uncertain. The germline CDR1 and CDR2 sequences are ENHRY and SYGVKD. This CDR3 spans 14 amino acids. V gave up 7 bases and J gave up 0 bases, with 12 bases separating them. CDR3 sequence reads: CAITPGTMNTEAFF. The CDR3 nucleotides are TGTGCCATCACCCCGGGCACCATGAACACTGAAGCTTTCTTT.

The chain uses TRBV29-1 and TRBJ2-7; possibly TRBD1 or TRBD2 for D (5 bases each). The V and J ends lost 5 bases and 0 bases respectively, with 8 bases between them. CDR1 SQVTM and CDR2 ANQGSEA come from the germline V gene. The CDR3 consists of 12 residues. CDR3 in amino acids: CSVTGTSYEQYF. In DNA form, the CDR3 reads TGCAGCGTTACCGGGACCTCCTACGAGCAGTACTTC.

The chain recombines TRBV28 with TRBJ1-2; possible D gene TRBD1, 6 bases. This CDR3 is 15 amino acids long. V lost 7 bases to trimming and J lost 3 bases, with 18 bases between them. Germline CDR1 reads MDHEN; CDR2 reads SYDVKM. The CDR3 sequence: CASTIPTGSDYGYTF. In DNA, the CDR3 is TGTGCCAGCACCATTCCCACAGGGTCGGACTATGGCTACACCTTC.

This sequence joins TRBV5-6 and TRBJ2-7; TRBD1 is a possible D gene (5 bases). The CDR3 consists of 15 residues. Germline loops: CDR1 SGHDT, CDR2 YYEEEE. V was clipped by 1 base and J by 6 bases, with 17 bases between them. DNA of the CDR3: TGTGCCAGCAGCTTGTGGGTCGAAGGGGCGCGCGAGCAGTACTTC. Its translation: CASSLWVEGAREQYF.

The chain uses TRBV29-1 and TRBJ2-3; 10 nucleotides align to TRBD1. Germline V gene sequence: CDR1 SQVTM, CDR2 ANQGSEA. The J segment lost 14 bases and the V segment lost 6 bases, leaving 8 bases of the junction unmatched. The CDR3 loop spans 11 amino acids. CDR3 protein: CSVNLRQGAYF. As DNA, the CDR3 is TGCAGCGTCAATCTGAGACAGGGGGCGTATTTT.

The CDR3 reads CASMSRGVSPLHF. The CDR3 nucleotides read TGTGCCAGCATGAGTCGGGGCGTCTCACCCCTCCACTTT. The chain joins TRBV6-5 to TRBJ1-6, with D perhaps matching TRBD1 (5 bases). CDR3 size: 13 residues. Trimming removed 7 bases at V and 10 bases at J, with 14 bases between. CDR1 is MNHEY, CDR2 SVGAGI, per germline.

The chain recombines TRBV9 with TRBJ1-5; TRBD1 agrees at 12 bases. From germline, CDR1 is SGDLS and CDR2 YYNGEE. Trimming removed 4 bases from V and 7 bases from J; junction bases left unmatched: 15. The CDR3 spans 18 residues. This chain's CDR3 is CASSSLHRDRGPGQPQHF. The CDR3 nucleotides are TGTGCCAGCAGCTCCCTCCACCGGGACAGGGGGCCCGGACAGCCCCAGCATTTT.